This T cell receptor beta chain was sequenced for a study of CD8+CD57+ T cells in acquired aplastic anemia. Trimming removed 5 bases from V and 1 base from J, with 14 bases in between. In germline, CDR1 is SNHLY, CDR2 FYNNEI. The CDR3 spans 15 residues. TCR beta VDJ and CDR3 profiles were obtained from a genomic DNA template. TCRdb passed the reads through MiXCR, listing each CDR3 protein once. The sample records some 92,000 distinct CDR3 sequences, 55% to 70% being singletons. Sequencing involved patients with CD8+CD57+ cell expansion previously shown by flow cytometry. Points from the study as a whole: Patient and control CD8+ Simpson's diversity was not significantly different.

This clonotype was detected only a few times. No antigen is known for it. V usage is TRBV2 and J usage is TRBJ1-1; maybe TRBD1 (5 bases). Sequencing used sorted CD4+, CD8+, or CD8+CD57+ T cells (not recorded which) from PBMCs. This TCR was sampled from a human donor with aplastic anemia. Written as DNA, the CDR3 is TGTGCCAGCAGTCTACGACCGAGGGGGAACACTGAAGCTTTCTTT. The encoded protein is CASSLRPRGNTEAFF.